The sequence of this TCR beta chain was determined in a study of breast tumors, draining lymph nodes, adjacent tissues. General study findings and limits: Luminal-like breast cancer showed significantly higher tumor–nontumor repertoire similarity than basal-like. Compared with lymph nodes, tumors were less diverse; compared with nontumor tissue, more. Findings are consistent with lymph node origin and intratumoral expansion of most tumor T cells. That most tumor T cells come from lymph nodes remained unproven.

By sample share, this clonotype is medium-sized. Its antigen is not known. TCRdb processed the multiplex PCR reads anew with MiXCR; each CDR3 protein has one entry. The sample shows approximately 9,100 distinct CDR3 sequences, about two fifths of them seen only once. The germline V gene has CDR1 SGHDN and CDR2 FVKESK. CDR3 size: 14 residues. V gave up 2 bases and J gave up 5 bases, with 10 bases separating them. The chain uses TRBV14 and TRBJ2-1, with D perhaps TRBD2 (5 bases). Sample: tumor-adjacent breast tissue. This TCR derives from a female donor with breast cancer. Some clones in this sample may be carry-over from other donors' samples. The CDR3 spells CASSQSGNHNEQFF. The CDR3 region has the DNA TGTGCCAGCAGCCAATCCGGGAATCACAATGAGCAGTTCTTC.